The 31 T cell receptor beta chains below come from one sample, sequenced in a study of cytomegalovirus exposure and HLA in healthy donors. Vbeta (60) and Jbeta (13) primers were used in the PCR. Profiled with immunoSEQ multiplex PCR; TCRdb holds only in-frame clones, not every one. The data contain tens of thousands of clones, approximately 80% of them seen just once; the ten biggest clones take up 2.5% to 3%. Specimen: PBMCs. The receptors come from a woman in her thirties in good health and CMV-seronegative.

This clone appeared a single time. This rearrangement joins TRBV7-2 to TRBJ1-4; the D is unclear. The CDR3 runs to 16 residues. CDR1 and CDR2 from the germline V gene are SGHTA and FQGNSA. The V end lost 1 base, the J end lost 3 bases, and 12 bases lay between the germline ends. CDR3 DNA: TGTGCCAGCAGCTTAGGGTCCCAGAATGCTAATGAAAAACTGTTTTTT. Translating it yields CASSLGSQNANEKLFF.

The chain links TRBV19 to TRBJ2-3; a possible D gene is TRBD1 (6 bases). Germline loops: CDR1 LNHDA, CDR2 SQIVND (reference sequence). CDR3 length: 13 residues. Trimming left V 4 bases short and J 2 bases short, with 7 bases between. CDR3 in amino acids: CASSRDNTDTQYF. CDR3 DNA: TGTGCCAGTAGTAGGGACAACACAGATACGCAGTATTTT.

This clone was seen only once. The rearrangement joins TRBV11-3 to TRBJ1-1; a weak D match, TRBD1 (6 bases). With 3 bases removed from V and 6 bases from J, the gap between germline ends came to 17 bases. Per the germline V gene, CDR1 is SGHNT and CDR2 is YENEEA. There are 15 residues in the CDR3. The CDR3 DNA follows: TGTGCCAGCAGCTTGGTGGTGGGGGCTCTCGCTGAAGCTTTCTTT. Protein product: CASSLVVGALAEAFF.

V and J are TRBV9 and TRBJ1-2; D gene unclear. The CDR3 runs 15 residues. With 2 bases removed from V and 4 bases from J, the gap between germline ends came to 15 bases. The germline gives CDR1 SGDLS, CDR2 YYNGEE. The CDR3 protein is CASSVLFGIPYGYTF. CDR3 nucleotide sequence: TGTGCCAGCAGCGTTCTCTTTGGCATCCCCTATGGCTACACCTTC.

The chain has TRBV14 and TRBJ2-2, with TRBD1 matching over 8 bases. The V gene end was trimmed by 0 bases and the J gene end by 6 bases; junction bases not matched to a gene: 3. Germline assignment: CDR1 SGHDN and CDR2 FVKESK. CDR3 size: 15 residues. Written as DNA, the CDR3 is TGTGCCAGCAGCCAAGACAGGGGGCTGGCCGGGGAGCTGTTTTTT. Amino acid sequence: CASSQDRGLAGELFF.

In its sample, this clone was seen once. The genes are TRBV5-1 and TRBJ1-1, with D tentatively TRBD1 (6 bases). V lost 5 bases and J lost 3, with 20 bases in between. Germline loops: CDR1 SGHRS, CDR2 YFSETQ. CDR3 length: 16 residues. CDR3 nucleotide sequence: TGCGCCAGCAGGGGCGGGGGGGCGTTGGAGTACACTGAAGCTTTCTTT. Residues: CASRGGGALEYTEAFF.

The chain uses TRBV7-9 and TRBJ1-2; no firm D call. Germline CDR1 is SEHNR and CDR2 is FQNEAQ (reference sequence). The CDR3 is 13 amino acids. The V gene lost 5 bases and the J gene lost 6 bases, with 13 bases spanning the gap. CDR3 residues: CASSLDTHHGYTF. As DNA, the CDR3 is TGTGCCAGCAGCCTCGACACCCACCATGGCTACACCTTC.

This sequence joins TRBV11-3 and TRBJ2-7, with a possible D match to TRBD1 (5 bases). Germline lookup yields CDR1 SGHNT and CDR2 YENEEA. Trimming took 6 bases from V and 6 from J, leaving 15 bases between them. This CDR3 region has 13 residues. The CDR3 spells CASSLRQFSEQYF. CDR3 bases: TGTGCCAGCAGTTTAAGACAGTTCTCCGAGCAGTACTTC. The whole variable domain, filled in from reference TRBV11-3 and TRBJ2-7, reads EAGVVQSPRYKIIEKKQPVAFWCNPISGHNTLYWYLQNLGQGPELLIRYENEEAVDDSQLPKDRFSAERLKGVDSTLKIQPAELGDSAVYLCASSLRQFSEQYFGPGTRLTVT.

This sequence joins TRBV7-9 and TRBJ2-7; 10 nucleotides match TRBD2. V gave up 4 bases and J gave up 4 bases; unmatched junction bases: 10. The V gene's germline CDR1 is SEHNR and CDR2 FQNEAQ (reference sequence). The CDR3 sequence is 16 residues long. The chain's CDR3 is CASSWLSGGRMYEQYF. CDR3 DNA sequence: TGTGCCAGCAGCTGGCTTAGCGGGGGGAGAATGTACGAGCAGTACTTC.

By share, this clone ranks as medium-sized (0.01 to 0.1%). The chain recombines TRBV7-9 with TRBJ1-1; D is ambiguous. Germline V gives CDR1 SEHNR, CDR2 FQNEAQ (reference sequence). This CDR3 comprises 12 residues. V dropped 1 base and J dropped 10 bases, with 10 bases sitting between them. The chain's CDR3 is CASSLEYSGAFF. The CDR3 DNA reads TGTGCCAGCAGCTTAGAGTATTCGGGAGCTTTCTTT.

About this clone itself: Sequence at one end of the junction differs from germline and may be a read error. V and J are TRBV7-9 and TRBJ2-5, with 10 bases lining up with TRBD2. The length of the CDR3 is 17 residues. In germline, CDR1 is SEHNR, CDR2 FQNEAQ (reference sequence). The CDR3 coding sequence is TGTTCCAGCAGCTTAGGCGTTAGCGGGGGGCCATCCGAGACCCAGTACTTC. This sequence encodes CSSSLGVSGGPSETQYF. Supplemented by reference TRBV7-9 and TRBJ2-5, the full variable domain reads DTGVSQNPRHKITKRGQNVTFRCDPISEHNRLYWYRQTLGQGPEFLTYFQNEAQLEKSRLLSDRFSAERPKGSFSTLEIQRTEQGDSAMYLCSSSLGVSGGPSETQYFGPGTRLLVL.

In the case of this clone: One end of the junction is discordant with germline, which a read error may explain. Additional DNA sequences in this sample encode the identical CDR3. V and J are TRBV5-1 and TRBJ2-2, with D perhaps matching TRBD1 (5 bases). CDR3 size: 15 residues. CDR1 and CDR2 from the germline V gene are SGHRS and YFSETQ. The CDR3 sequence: CASRQWTSNTGELFF. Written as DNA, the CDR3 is TGTGCCAGCAGACAATGGACATCGAACACCGGGGAGCTGTTTTTT.

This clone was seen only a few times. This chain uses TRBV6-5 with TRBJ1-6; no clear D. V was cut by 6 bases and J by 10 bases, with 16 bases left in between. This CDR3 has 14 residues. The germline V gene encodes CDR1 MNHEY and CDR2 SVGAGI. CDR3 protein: CASSPRQSLSPLHF. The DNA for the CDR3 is TGTGCCAGCAGCCCCCGTCAGTCTTTGTCACCCCTCCACTTT.

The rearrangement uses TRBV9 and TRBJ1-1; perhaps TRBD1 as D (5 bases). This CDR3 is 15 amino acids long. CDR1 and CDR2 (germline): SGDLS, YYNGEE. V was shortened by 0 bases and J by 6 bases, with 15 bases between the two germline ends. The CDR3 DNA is TGTGCCAGCAGCGTAGTTGGACACGATAAGCCTGAAGCTTTCTTT. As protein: CASSVVGHDKPEAFF. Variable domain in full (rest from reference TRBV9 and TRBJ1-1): DSGVTQTPKHLITATGQRVTLRCSPRSGDLSVYWYQQSLDQGLQFLIQYYNGEERAKGNILERFSAQQFPDLHSELNLSSLELGDSALYFCASSVVGHDKPEAFFGQGTRLTVV.

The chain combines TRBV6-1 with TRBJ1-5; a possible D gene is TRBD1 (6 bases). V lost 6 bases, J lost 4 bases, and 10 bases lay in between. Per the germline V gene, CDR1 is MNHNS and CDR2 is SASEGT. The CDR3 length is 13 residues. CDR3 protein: CASSLDRNQPQHF. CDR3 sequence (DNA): TGTGCCAGCAGCTTAGACAGGAATCAGCCCCAGCATTTT.

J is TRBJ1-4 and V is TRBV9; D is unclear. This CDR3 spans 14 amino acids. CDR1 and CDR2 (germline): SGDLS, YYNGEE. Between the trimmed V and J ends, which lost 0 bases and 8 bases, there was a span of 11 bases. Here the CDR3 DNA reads TGTGCCAGCAGCGTAGCCGGGATAGGCGAAAAACTGTTTTTT. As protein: CASSVAGIGEKLFF.

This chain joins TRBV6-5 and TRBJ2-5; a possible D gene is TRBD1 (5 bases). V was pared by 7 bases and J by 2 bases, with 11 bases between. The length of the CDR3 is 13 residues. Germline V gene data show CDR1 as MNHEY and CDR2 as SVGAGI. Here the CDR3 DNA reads TGTGCCAGCACCAAGACAGAACAAGAGACCCAGTACTTC. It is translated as CASTKTEQETQYF.

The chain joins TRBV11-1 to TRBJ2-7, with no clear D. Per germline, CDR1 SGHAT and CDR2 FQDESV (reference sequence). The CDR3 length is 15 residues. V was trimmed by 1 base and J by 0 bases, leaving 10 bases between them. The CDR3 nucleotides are TGTGCCAGCAGCTTAGTCCCAGGTAGCTCCTACGAGCAGTACTTC. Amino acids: CASSLVPGSSYEQYF.

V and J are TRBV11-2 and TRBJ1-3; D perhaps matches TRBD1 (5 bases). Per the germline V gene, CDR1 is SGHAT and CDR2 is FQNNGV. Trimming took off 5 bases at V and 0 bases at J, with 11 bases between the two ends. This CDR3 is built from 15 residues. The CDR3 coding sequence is TGTGCCAGCAGCCGACAGTTGAACTCTGGAAACACCATATATTTT. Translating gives CASSRQLNSGNTIYF.

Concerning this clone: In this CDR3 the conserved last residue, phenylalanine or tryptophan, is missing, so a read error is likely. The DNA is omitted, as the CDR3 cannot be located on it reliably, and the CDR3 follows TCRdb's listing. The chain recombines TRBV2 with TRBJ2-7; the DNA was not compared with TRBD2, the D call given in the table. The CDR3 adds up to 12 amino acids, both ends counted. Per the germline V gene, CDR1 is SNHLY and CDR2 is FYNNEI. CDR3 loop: CASSEGKGRSGI.

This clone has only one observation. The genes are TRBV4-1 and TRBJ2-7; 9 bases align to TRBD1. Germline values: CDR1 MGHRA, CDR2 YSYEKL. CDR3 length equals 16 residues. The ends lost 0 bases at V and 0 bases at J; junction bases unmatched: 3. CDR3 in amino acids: CASSQDGTGSSYEQYF. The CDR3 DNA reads TGCGCCAGCAGCCAAGATGGGACAGGGAGCTCCTACGAGCAGTACTTC.

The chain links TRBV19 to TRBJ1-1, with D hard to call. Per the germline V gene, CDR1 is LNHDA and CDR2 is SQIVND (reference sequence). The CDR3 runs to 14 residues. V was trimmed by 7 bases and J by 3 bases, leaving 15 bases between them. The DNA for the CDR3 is TGTGCCAGTACCGTCGCCGGGATCGACACTGAAGCTTTCTTT. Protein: CASTVAGIDTEAFF.

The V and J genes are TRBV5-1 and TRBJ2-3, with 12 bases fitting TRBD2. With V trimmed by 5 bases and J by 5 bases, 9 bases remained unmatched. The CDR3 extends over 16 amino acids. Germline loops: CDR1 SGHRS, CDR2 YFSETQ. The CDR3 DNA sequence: TGCGCCAGCAGACGGACCCTAGCGGGGGGGCAAGATACGCAGTATTTT. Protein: CASRRTLAGGQDTQYF.

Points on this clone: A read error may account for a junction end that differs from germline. CDR3 region: CASSLAPTGNTEAFF. The DNA of the CDR3 is TGTGCCAGCAGCCTAGCCCCGACAGGAAACACTGAAGCTTTCTTT. The genes are TRBV7-8 and TRBJ1-1, with D possibly TRBD1 on 6 matching bases. This CDR3 comprises 15 residues. Germline V CDR1 and CDR2: SGHVS, FQNEAQ.

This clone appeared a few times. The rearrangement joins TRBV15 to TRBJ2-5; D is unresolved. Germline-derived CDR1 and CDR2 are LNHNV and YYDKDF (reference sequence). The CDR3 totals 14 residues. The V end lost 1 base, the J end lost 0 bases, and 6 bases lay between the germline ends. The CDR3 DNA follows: TGTGCCACCAGCAGAGTTTCGGACCAAGAGACCCAGTACTTC. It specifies CATSRVSDQETQYF.

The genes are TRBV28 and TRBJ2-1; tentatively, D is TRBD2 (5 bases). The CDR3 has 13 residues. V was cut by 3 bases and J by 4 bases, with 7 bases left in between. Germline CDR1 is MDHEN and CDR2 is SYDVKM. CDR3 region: CASSFRGYNEQFF. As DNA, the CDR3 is TGTGCCAGCAGTTTTCGGGGTTACAATGAGCAGTTCTTC.

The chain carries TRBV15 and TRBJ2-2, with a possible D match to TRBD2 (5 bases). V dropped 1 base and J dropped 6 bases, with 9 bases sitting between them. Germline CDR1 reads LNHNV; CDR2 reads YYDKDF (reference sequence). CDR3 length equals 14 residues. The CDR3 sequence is CATSRAGVSGELFF. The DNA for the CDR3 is TGTGCCACCAGCAGAGCCGGGGTATCCGGGGAGCTGTTTTTT.

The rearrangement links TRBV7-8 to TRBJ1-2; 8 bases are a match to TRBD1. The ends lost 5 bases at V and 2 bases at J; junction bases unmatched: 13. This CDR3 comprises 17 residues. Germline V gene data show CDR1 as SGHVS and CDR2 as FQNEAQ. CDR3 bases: TGTGCCAGCAGCGCCCAGGGGGCGCAGGGATTGAACTATGGCTACACCTTC. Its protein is CASSAQGAQGLNYGYTF.

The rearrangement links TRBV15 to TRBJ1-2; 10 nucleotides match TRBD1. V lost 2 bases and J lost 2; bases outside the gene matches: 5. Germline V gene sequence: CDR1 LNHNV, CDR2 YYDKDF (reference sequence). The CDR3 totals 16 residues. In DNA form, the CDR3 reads TGTGCCACCAGCAGAAAAGACAGGGGGCTAAACTATGGCTACACCTTC. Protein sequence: CATSRKDRGLNYGYTF.

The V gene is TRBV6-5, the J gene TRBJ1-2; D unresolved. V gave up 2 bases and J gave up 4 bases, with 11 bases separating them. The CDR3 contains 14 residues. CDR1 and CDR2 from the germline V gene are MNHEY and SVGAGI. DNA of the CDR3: TGTGCCAGCAGTTACGGGCAGACTACCTATGGCTACACCTTC. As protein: CASSYGQTTYGYTF.

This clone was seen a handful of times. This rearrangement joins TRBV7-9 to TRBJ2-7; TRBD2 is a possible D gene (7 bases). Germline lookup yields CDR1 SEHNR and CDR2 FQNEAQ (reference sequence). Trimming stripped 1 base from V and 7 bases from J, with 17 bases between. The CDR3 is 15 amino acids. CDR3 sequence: CASSLGGLGGLEQYF. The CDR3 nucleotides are TGTGCCAGCAGCTTAGGCGGTCTGGGGGGGCTAGAGCAGTACTTC.